This paragraph reports one TCR beta chain. The target antigen is unknown. CDR1 SGDLS and CDR2 YYNGEE come from the germline V gene. J lost 2 bases, V lost 3 bases, and 5 bases had no gene match. The CDR3 has 15 amino acids. The data were obtained in a study of cytomegalovirus exposure and HLA in healthy donors. Background on the study: In an earlier analysis, around 100 million unique TCR beta sequences were found from some 170 million T cells. General study findings and limits: Per a prior analysis, the majority of TCR beta V segments were productive roughly 87% or roughly 30% of the time.

Both 60 Vbeta primers and 13 Jbeta primers went into the PCR. Assay: immunoSEQ multiplex PCR; the TCRdb copy retains only in-frame clones and omits some. This sample has roughly 78,000 clones; about 60% occur once, and the top ten carry around 6%. This chain connects TRBV9 to TRBJ2-7, with TRBD1 matching 10 bases. Sequencing used PBMCs. The receptor was isolated from a man in his thirties or forties in good health and CMV-seropositive. The CDR3 bases are TGTGCCAGCAGCGGACCGGACAGGGGGGCCTACGAGCAGTACTTC. It is translated as CASSGPDRGAYEQYF.